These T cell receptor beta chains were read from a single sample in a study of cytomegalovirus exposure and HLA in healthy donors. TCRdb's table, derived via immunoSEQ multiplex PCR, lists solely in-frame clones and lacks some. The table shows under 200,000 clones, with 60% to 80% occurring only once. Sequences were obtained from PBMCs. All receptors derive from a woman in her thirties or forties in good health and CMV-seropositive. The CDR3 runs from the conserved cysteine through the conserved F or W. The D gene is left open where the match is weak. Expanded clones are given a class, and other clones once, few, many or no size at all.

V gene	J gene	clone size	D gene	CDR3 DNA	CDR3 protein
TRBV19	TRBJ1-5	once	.	TGTGCCAGTAGTACCCTTTATCAGCCCCAGCATTTT	CASSTLYQPQHF
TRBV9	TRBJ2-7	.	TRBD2	TGTGCCAGCAGCCCTGGACTAGCGGGGGGATACGAGCAGTACTTC	CASSPGLAGGYEQYF
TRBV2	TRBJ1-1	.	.	TGTGCCAGTCGGCCAGGGCGTGCCACCTTTGAAGCTTTCTTT	CASRPGRATFEAFF
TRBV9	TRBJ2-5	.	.	TGTGCCAGCAGCGTAGATACCGGAGGAGAGACCCAGTACTTC	CASSVDTGGETQYF
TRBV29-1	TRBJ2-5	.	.	TGCAGCGTTGGAGGAGAGACCCAGTACTTC	CSVGGETQYF
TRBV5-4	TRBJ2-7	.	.	TGTGCCAGCAGCTTGAGGGGGGAGGGCGAGCAGTACTTC	CASSLRGEGEQYF
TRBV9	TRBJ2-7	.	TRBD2	TGTGCCAGCAGCGTAGTAGGGACTAGCAACGAGCAGTACTTC	CASSVVGTSNEQYF
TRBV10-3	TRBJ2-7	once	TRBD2	TGTGCCATCAGTGACGGGACTAGCGGCCGAGGAAGCGGCGGCGAGCAGTACTTC	CAISDGTSGRGSGGEQYF
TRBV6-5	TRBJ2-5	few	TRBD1	TGTGCCAGCAGTTCAGACAGGGGAAAAGAGACCCAGTACTTC	CASSSDRGKETQYF
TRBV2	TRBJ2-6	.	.	TGTGCCAGCAGTGAGCAGGGTTTGGTGGGGGCCAACGTCCTGACTTTC	CASSEQGLVGANVLTF
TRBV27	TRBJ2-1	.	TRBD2	TGTGCCAGCAGTTTATCAGGGACTAGCGGGAGCACTGAGCAGTTCTTC	CASSLSGTSGSTEQFF
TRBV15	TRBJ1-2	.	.	TGTGCCACCAGCAGAGATTTTGCGGGTCTGAACGGCTACACCTTC	CATSRDFAGLNGYTF
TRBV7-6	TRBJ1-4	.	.	TGTGCCAGCAGCTTAGAGATGTCAGGGATCTCAACTAATGAAAAACTGTTTTTT	CASSLEMSGISTNEKLFF
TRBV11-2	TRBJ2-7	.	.	TGTGCCAGCAGCTCGGGTTCCTACGAGCAGTACTTC	CASSSGSYEQYF
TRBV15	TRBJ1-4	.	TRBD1	TGTGCCACCAGCAACGACAGGGGGCTTGAAAAACTGTTTTTT	CATSNDRGLEKLFF
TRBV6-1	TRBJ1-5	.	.	TGTGCCAGCAGTGAAGAATGGCCGAGGCAGCCCCAGCATTTT	CASSEEWPRQPQHF
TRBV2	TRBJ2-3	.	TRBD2	TGTGCCAGCAAAGGAGCGGGAGTGGGCACAGATACGCAGTATTTT	CASKGAGVGTDTQYF
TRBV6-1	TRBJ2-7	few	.	TGTGCCAGCGGTCCCAGGGCAACCTACGAGCAGTACTTC	CASGPRATYEQYF
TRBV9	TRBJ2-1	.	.	TGTGCCAGCAGCCTAATAGCGGTCAGCTCCTACAATGAGCAGTTCTTC	CASSLIAVSSYNEQFF
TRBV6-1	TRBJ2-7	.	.	TGTGCCAGCCTTCGACAGTCGATCGAGCAGTACTTC	CASLRQSIEQYF
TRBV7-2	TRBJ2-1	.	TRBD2	TGTGCCAGCAGCCGCGAGGCGGGAGGGTCCCCCGAGCAGTTCTTC	CASSREAGGSPEQFF
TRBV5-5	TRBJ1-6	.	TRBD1	TGTGCCAGCAGCTTGATCCAGGGGGATTCACCCCTCCACTTT	CASSLIQGDSPLHF
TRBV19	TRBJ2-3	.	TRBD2	TGTGCCAGTAGACCCCCTAGCGGGAGGGCCGGAGATACGCAGTATTTT	CASRPPSGRAGDTQYF
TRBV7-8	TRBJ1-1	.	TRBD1	TGTGCCAGCAGCCCGAGACCGATTACAGGGGGCTATGTTGAAGCTTTCTTT	CASSPRPITGGYVEAFF
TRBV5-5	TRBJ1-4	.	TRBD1	TGTGCCAGCAGCTCACTACCGATACAGGGGAAGGAAAAACTGTTTTTT	CASSSLPIQGKEKLFF
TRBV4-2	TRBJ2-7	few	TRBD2	TGTGCCAGCAGCCAAGCAGGGACTAGCGCAACTTACGAGCAGTACTTC	CASSQAGTSATYEQYF
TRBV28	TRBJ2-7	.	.	TGTGCCAGCAGCCAACTACAGGGTGCCTACGAGCAGTACTTC	CASSQLQGAYEQYF
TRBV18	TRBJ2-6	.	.	TGTGCCAGCTCACCAATCCGGAGCTCTGGGGCCAACGTCCTGACTTTC	CASSPIRSSGANVLTF
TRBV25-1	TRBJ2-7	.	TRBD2	TGTGCCAGCAGTGAATCGGGGGGTAGTTACGAGCAGTACTTC	CASSESGGSYEQYF
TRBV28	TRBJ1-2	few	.	TGTGCCAGCCAGGGAACCAACTATGGCTACACCTTC	CASQGTNYGYTF
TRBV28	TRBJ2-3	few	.	TGTGCCAGCAGTTTGGCGGGAAGCACAGATACGCAGTATTTT	CASSLAGSTDTQYF
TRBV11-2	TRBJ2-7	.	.	TGTGCCAGCAGCTCTCAGGGTTTAGGCGAGCAGTACTTC	CASSSQGLGEQYF
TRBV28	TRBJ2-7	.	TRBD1	TGTGCCAGCAGTTCACTCGGGACAGGGTACCACGAGCAGTACTTC	CASSSLGTGYHEQYF
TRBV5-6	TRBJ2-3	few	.	TGTGCCAGCCATCTTGAAGTACGGGTCTTCACAGATACGCAGTATTTT	CASHLEVRVFTDTQYF
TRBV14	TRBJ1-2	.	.	TGTGCCAGCAGCCAAGATAGTAAACGCTCAAGCGAAGGTTCCACCTTC	CASSQDSKRSSEGSTF
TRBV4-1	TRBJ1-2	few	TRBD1	TGCGCCAGCAGCCAAGACGGGACAGGTGATGCCGTGGGGGGCTACACCTTC	CASSQDGTGDAVGGYTF
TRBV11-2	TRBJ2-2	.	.	TGTGCCAGCAGCCCAAGACTCGTTGGCGGGGAGCTGTTTTTT	CASSPRLVGGELFF
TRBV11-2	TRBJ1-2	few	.	TGTGCCAGCAGCTTAGACGGGGGATTAGAGGGCTACACCTTC	CASSLDGGLEGYTF
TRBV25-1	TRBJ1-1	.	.	TGTGCCAGCAGTGAATTTGGGCAGGGCCGAGGGGGCACTGAAGCTTTCTTT	CASSEFGQGRGGTEAFF
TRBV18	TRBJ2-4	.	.	TGTGCCAGCTCACCAGGGGGCGATGGCAAAAACATTCAGTACTTC	CASSPGGDGKNIQYF
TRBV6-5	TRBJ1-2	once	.	TGTGCCAGCAGGGGCCTGGACTATGGCTACACCTTC	CASRGLDYGYTF
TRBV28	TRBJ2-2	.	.	TGTGCCAGCAGTTTGGGGGGAGCCGGGGAGCTGTTTTTT	CASSLGGAGELFF
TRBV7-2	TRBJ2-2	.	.	TGTGCCAGCAGCTTAATCATAGGAGCAGAGGAGCTGTTTTTT	CASSLIIGAEELFF
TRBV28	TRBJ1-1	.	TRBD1	TGTGCCAGCAGGTCAGACCAGGGGGCTCGAAGCACTGAAGCTTTCTTT	CASRSDQGARSTEAFF
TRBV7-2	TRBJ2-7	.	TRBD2	TGTGCCAGCAGCGAGCGGGATGCTTCTGAGCAGTACTTC	CASSERDASEQYF
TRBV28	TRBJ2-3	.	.	TGTGCCAGCAGGTTAGCGCTAGATACGCAGTATTTT	CASRLALDTQYF
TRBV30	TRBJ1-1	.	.	TGTGCCTGGAGTGTAGGCGGGGGCGGGGACACTGAAGCTTTCTTT	CAWSVGGGGDTEAFF